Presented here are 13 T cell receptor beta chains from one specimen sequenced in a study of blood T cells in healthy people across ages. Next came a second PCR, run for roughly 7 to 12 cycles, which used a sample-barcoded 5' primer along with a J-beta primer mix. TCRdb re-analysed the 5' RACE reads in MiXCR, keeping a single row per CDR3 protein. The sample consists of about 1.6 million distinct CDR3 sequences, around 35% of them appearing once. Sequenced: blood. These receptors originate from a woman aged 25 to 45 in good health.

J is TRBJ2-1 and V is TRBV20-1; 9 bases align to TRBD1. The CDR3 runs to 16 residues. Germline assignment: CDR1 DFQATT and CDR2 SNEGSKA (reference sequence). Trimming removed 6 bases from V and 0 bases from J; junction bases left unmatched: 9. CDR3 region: CSALDRGTSSYNEQFF. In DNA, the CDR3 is TGCAGTGCCCTGGACAGGGGCACTAGCTCCTACAATGAGCAGTTCTTC.

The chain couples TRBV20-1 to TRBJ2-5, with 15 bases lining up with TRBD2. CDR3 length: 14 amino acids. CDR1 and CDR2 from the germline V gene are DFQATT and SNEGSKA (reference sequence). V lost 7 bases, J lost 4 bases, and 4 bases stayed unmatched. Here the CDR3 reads CSVGLAGGRETQYF. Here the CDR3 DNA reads TGCAGTGTTGGACTAGCGGGGGGGCGAGAGACCCAGTACTTC.

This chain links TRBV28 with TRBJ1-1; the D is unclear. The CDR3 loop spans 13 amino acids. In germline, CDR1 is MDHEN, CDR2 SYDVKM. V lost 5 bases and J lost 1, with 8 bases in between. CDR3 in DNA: TGTGCCAGCAGTCCATTGTGGAACACTGAAGCTTTCTTT. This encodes CASSPLWNTEAFF.

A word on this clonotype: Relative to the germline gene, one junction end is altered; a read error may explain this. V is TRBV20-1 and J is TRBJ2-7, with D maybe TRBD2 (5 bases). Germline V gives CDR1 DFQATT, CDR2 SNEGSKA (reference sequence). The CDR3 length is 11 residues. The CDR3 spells CSAGESYGQYF. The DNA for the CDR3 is TGCAGTGCTGGGGAGTCCTACGGGCAGTACTTC.

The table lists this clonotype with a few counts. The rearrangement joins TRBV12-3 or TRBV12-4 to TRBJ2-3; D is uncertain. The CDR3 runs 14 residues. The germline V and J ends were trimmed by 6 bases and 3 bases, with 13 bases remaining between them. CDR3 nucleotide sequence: TGTGCCAGCAGGCCCCGATTTATTACAGATACGCAGTATTTT. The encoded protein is CASRPRFITDTQYF.

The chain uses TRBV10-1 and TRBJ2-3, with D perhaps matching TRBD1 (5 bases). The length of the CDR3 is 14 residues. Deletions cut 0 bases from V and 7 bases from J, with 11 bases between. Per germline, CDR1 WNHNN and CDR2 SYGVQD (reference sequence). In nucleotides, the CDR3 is TGCGCCAGCAGTGAGTCTGGGGCCCCGAATACGCAGTATTTT. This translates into CASSESGAPNTQYF.

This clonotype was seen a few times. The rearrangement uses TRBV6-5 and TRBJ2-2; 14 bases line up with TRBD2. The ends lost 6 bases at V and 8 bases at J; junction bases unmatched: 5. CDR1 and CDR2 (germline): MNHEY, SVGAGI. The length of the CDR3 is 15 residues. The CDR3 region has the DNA TGTGCCAGCAGCCCGGGACTAGCGGGGGTGGGGGAGCTGTTTTTT. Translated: CASSPGLAGVGELFF.

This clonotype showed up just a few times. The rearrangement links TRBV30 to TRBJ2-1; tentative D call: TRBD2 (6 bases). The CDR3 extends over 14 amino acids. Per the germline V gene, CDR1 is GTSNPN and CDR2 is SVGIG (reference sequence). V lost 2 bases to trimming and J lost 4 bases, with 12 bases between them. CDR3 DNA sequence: TGTGCCTGGAGTAAGGGACTGACTTACAATGAGCAGTTCTTC. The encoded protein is CAWSKGLTYNEQFF.

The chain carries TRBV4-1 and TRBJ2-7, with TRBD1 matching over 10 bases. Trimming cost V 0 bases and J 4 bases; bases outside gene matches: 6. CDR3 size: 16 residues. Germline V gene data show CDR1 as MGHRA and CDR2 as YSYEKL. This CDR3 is CASSQDHRDRGYEQYF. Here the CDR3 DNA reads TGCGCCAGCAGCCAAGATCACCGGGACAGGGGTTACGAGCAGTACTTC.

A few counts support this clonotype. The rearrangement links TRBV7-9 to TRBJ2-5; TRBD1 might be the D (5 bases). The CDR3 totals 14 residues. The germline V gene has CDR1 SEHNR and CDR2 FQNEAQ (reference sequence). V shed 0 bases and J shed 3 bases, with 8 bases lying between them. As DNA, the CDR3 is TGTGCCAGCAGCTTAGCTTTCAGGGAAGAGACCCAGTACTTC. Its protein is CASSLAFREETQYF.

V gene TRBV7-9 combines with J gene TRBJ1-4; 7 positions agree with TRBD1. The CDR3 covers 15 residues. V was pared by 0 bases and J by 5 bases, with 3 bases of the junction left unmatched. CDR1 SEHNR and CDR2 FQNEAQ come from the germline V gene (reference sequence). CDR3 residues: CASSLASDRNEKLFF. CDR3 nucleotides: TGTGCCAGCAGCTTAGCCTCGGACAGGAATGAAAAACTGTTTTTT.

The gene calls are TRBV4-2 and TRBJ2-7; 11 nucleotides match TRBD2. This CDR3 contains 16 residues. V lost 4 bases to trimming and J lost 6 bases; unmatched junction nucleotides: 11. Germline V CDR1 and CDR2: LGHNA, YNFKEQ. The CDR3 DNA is TGTGCCAGCAGCCGAGAACTTGGGACTAGCGGCCTCGAGCAGTACTTC. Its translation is CASSRELGTSGLEQYF.

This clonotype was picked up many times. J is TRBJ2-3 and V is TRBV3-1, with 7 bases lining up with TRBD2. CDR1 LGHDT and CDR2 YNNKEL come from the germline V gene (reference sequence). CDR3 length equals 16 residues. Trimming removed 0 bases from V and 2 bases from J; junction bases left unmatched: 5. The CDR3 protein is CASSQEFSGFTDTQYF. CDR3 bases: TGTGCCAGCAGCCAAGAGTTTAGCGGGTTCACAGATACGCAGTATTTT.